This TCR beta chain was identified during a study of shared T cell receptors in the human thymus. Data came from immunoSEQ multiplex PCR; TCRdb stores just in-frame clones and leaves some out. The sample yields approximately 730,000 clones, approximately 83% seen once. Looked up from germline, CDR1 is SGHDN and CDR2 is FVKESK. The CDR3 is made up of 16 amino acids. The ends lost 5 bases at V and 3 bases at J; junction bases unmatched: 10. The same sample was also studied in work on human thymus T cells. That study adds: All donors were healthy Finnish infants who were undergoing corrective surgery to treat congenital heart defects.

This clonotype originated in a girl younger than two with a congenital heart defect. V usage is TRBV14 and J usage is TRBJ2-3; TRBD2 matches at 8 bases. The sequenced sample was thymocytes. The CDR3 DNA is TGTGCCAGCAGCACCTCATCGGGGGGGCGAACAGATACGCAGTATTTT. Its translation: CASSTSSGGRTDTQYF. Using reference TRBV14 and TRBJ2-3 for the parts outside the CDR3, the full variable domain is EAGVTQFPSHSVIEKGQTVTLRCDPISGHDNLYWYRRVMGKEIKFLLHFVKESKQDESGMPNNRFLAERTGGTYSTLKVQPAELEDSGVYFCASSTSSGGRTDTQYFGPGTRLTVL.